This T cell receptor beta chain was observed in a study of cytomegalovirus exposure and HLA in healthy donors. TCRdb's copy holds only in-frame clones and misses some; the assay was immunoSEQ multiplex PCR. The table includes 260,000 or so clones, around 89% detected once. This clonotype originated in a woman aged 18-29 years in good health and CMV-seronegative. The sample taken for sequencing was PBMCs.

CDR3 protein: CASSQPGRGSGYTF. In nucleotides, the CDR3 is TGCGCCAGCAGCCAGCCAGGGAGGGGATCGGGCTACACCTTC. V and J are TRBV5-1 and TRBJ1-2; the D gene is possibly TRBD1 (5 bases). Trimming stripped 4 bases from V and 8 bases from J, with 18 bases between. The CDR3 extends over 14 amino acids. Germline values: CDR1 SGHRS, CDR2 YFSETQ.